These 22 T cell receptor beta chains were all obtained from the same sample, sequenced in a study of cytomegalovirus exposure and HLA in healthy donors. In the PCR, 60 Vbeta and 13 Jbeta primers were used. Sequencing was performed with immunoSEQ multiplex PCR; in TCRdb, only in-frame clones are kept and a portion is missing. The sample has around 94,000 clones, approximately 80% seen once. The sequencing sample was made of PBMCs. The receptors come from a male donor in good health and CMV-seropositive.

This clone was counted between two and nine times. The rearrangement links TRBV12-5 to TRBJ2-2, with a possible D match to TRBD1 (5 bases). CDR1 and CDR2 from the germline V gene are LGHNT and FRNRAP. The CDR3 is made up of 15 amino acids. Trimming took off 3 bases at V and 6 bases at J, with 14 bases between the two ends. DNA for the CDR3: TGTGCTAGTGGTTTAGGGCAGGGCCCCGCCGGGGAGCTGTTTTTT. This translates into CASGLGQGPAGELFF.

This clone has only one observation. V is TRBV10-3 and J is TRBJ2-3; D is unresolved. Trimming stripped 4 bases from V and 3 bases from J, with 5 bases between. The CDR3 loop spans 12 amino acids. CDR1 ENHRY and CDR2 SYGVKD come from the germline V gene. DNA for the CDR3: TGTGCCATCAGTGTATCGACAGATACGCAGTATTTT. Amino acid sequence: CAISVSTDTQYF.

The chain recombines TRBV5-1 with TRBJ2-7; 8 bases agree with TRBD1. The ends lost 1 base at V and 6 bases at J; junction bases unmatched: 9. The CDR3 loop spans 15 amino acids. The V gene's germline CDR1 is SGHRS and CDR2 YFSETQ. CDR3 nucleotide sequence: TGCGCCAGCAGCTTGACTCCGGGACAGGAAAGCGAGCAGTACTTC. Translation: CASSLTPGQESEQYF. The full variable domain, with the rest looked up from reference TRBV5-1 and TRBJ2-7, is KAGVTQTPRYLIKTRGQQVTLSCSPISGHRSVSWYQQTPGQGLQFLFEYFSETQRNKGNFPGRFSGRQFSNSRSEMNVSTLELGDSALYLCASSLTPGQESEQYFGPGTRLTVT.

The chain links TRBV10-3 to TRBJ1-1; D possibly corresponds to TRBD1 (6 bases). The germline V gene has CDR1 ENHRY and CDR2 SYGVKD. This CDR3 contains 13 residues. V lost 6 bases, J lost 5 bases, and 13 bases lay in between. The CDR3 DNA follows: TGTGCCATCAGCGGCAGGGGAGAAACTGAAGCTTTCTTT. Its translation: CAISGRGETEAFF.

This chain connects TRBV28 to TRBJ2-1, with D tentatively TRBD1 (5 bases). Trimming took 3 bases from V and 6 from J, leaving 18 bases between them. The V gene's germline CDR1 is MDHEN and CDR2 SYDVKM. The CDR3 extends over 16 amino acids. The CDR3 here is CASSFLEHLRGNEQFF. The CDR3 nucleotides are TGTGCCAGCAGTTTCCTAGAGCACTTAAGGGGCAATGAGCAGTTCTTC.

The chain employs TRBV19 and TRBJ2-7; TRBD1 matches at 10 bases. The CDR3 loop spans 16 amino acids. In germline, CDR1 is LNHDA, CDR2 SQIVND (reference sequence). After removal of 2 bases from V and 2 bases from J, the junction contained 6 bases not matched to a gene. Written as DNA, the CDR3 is TGTGCCAGTAGTATATACCCGGGACAGGGGACCTACGAGCAGTACTTC. The encoded protein is CASSIYPGQGTYEQYF.

This clone was detected once. CDR3 loop: CASSQEAGFYEQYF. The CDR3 DNA follows: TGCGCCAGCAGCCAAGAGGCCGGGTTCTACGAGCAGTACTTC. The gene calls are TRBV4-3 and TRBJ2-5; no clear D gene. The DNA end favors TRBJ2-7, so the J call may be wrong. Germline loops: CDR1 LGHNA, CDR2 YSLEER. The CDR3 runs 14 residues.

This chain links TRBV6-5 with TRBJ1-5; 9 bases fit TRBD1. V shed 5 bases and J 6 bases; nucleotides not matched to a gene: 5. Looked up from germline, CDR1 is MNHEY and CDR2 is SVGAGI. There are 14 residues in the CDR3. In nucleotides, the CDR3 is TGTGCCAGCAGTCGGACAGGGGCCACTCAGCCCCAGCATTTT. Translated, it gives CASSRTGATQPQHF.

V is TRBV28 and J is TRBJ1-2; TRBD1 matches 9 bases. The CDR3 is 15 residues long. With 4 bases clipped from V and 3 bases from J, the junction kept 6 bases outside the gene matches. From germline, CDR1 is MDHEN and CDR2 SYDVKM. As DNA, the CDR3 is TGTGCCAGCAGTTCCGGGACAGGGATTGACTATGGCTACACCTTC. Residues: CASSSGTGIDYGYTF.

This clone was recorded a few times. This chain joins TRBV7-8 and TRBJ2-1; the match to TRBD2 covers 10 bases. CDR3 length: 17 residues. CDR1 and CDR2 (germline): SGHVS, FQNEAQ. V lost 0 bases, J lost 8 bases, and 10 bases stayed unmatched. CDR3 loop: CASSLARTSGLAYEQFF. For the CDR3, the DNA is TGTGCCAGCAGCTTAGCCAGGACTAGCGGTCTTGCGTATGAGCAGTTCTTC.

The chain couples TRBV5-6 to TRBJ2-3; TRBD1 agrees at 9 bases. Germline V CDR1 and CDR2: SGHDT, YYEEEE. The CDR3 loop spans 14 amino acids. V dropped 3 bases and J dropped 4; count of bases not matched to a gene: 3. CDR3 DNA sequence: TGTGCCAGCAGCTCTGACAGGGGGGCAGATACGCAGTATTTT. This codes for CASSSDRGADTQYF. The whole variable domain, filled in from reference TRBV5-6 and TRBJ2-3, reads DAGVTQSPTHLIKTRGQQVTLRCSPKSGHDTVSWYQQALGQGPQFIFQYYEEEERQRGNFPDRFSGHQFPNYSSELNVNALLLGDSALYLCASSSDRGADTQYFGPGTRLTVL.

V gene TRBV2 combines with J gene TRBJ2-6; 7 bases match TRBD2. The CDR3 covers 18 residues. The germline V gene has CDR1 SNHLY and CDR2 FYNNEI. After removal of 5 bases from V and 0 bases from J, the junction contained 10 bases not matched to a gene. The CDR3 protein is CASSSLGGGYSGANVLTF. As DNA, the CDR3 is TGTGCCAGCAGTTCATTGGGGGGGGGATACTCTGGGGCCAACGTCCTGACTTTC.

The chain joins TRBV4-1 to TRBJ2-3, with D maybe TRBD2 (6 bases). The CDR3 length is 16 residues. Trimming stripped 0 bases from V and 0 bases from J, with 10 bases between. The germline CDR1 and CDR2 sequences are MGHRA and YSYEKL. This CDR3 is CASSQDLARSTDTQYF. The CDR3 region has the DNA TGCGCCAGCAGCCAAGACCTAGCGAGAAGCACAGATACGCAGTATTTT.

This chain uses TRBV6-1 with TRBJ2-3, with 10 nucleotides matching TRBD2. The CDR3 runs 15 residues. The germline V gene has CDR1 MNHNS and CDR2 SASEGT. V shed 6 bases and J 6 bases; nucleotides not matched to a gene: 9. CDR3 coding DNA: TGTGCCAGCAGAGAGGCTAGCGGGAGCGGGGATACGCAGTATTTT. Translating it yields CASREASGSGDTQYF.

The chain combines TRBV28 with TRBJ1-2; weak D call: TRBD1 (5 bases). Germline CDR1 MDHEN, CDR2 SYDVKM. V was clipped by 5 bases and J by 2 bases, with 18 bases between them. This CDR3 is 16 amino acids long. The CDR3 sequence: CASSSLREGKNYGYTF. CDR3 bases: TGTGCCAGCAGTAGTTTGAGGGAGGGGAAGAACTATGGCTACACCTTC.

The chain links TRBV11-1 to TRBJ1-1; D is unclear. V shed 5 bases and J shed 6 bases, with 13 bases lying between them. Germline CDR1 SGHAT, CDR2 FQDESV (reference sequence). The CDR3 is made up of 13 amino acids. The CDR3 DNA follows: TGTGCCAGCAGCACAAGAGGGATCGCTGAAGCTTTCTTT. This gives the protein CASSTRGIAEAFF.

This sequence joins TRBV5-1 and TRBJ2-5; 7 bases match TRBD1. V lost 2 bases and J lost 5; bases outside the gene matches: 9. This CDR3 contains 15 residues. Germline V gene lookup returns CDR1 SGHRS and CDR2 YFSETQ. The CDR3: CASSLAGGIMETQYF. For the CDR3, the DNA is TGCGCCAGCAGCTTAGCAGGGGGAATTATGGAGACCCAGTACTTC.

V gene TRBV5-1 combines with J gene TRBJ2-5, with 8 bases lining up with TRBD2. CDR3 length: 16 residues. The J segment lost 3 bases and the V segment lost 1 base, leaving 8 bases of the junction unmatched. Germline loops: CDR1 SGHRS, CDR2 YFSETQ. The CDR3 protein is CASSLYPGLVEETQYF. Here the CDR3 DNA reads TGCGCCAGCAGCTTGTACCCGGGACTAGTCGAAGAGACCCAGTACTTC. The full variable domain, in which reference TRBV5-1 and TRBJ2-5 provide the parts outside the CDR3, is KAGVTQTPRYLIKTRGQQVTLSCSPISGHRSVSWYQQTPGQGLQFLFEYFSETQRNKGNFPGRFSGRQFSNSRSEMNVSTLELGDSALYLCASSLYPGLVEETQYFGPGTRLLVL.

The chain carries TRBV5-6 and TRBJ2-1; D uncertain. This CDR3 is built from 14 residues. Trimming removed 1 base from V and 2 bases from J, with 7 bases in between. Germline CDR1 SGHDT, CDR2 YYEEEE. The CDR3 loop reads CASSLREAYNEQFF. CDR3 nucleotides: TGTGCCAGCAGCTTGAGAGAGGCCTACAATGAGCAGTTCTTC.

V is TRBV30 and J is TRBJ2-7; TRBD1 matches at 7 bases. CDR1 is GTSNPN and CDR2 is SVGIG in the germline V gene (reference sequence). The CDR3 extends over 15 amino acids. J was trimmed by 9 bases and V by 0 bases; bases with no gene match: 14. CDR3 amino acids: CAWSVPGPTGATQYF. The CDR3 bases are TGTGCCTGGAGTGTACCCGGCCCAACAGGGGCAACGCAGTACTTC.

There are a few counts of this clone. The chain combines TRBV11-3 with TRBJ2-2, with 9 nucleotides matching TRBD2. The CDR3 loop spans 16 amino acids. The V and J ends lost 1 base and 0 bases, in that order; junction bases with no gene match: 0. Per the germline V gene, CDR1 is SGHNT and CDR2 is YENEEA. The CDR3: CASSLVAGANTGELFF. The CDR3, as DNA: TGTGCCAGCAGCTTAGTAGCGGGAGCGAACACCGGGGAGCTGTTTTTT. Full variable domain (missing parts from reference TRBV11-3 and TRBJ2-2): EAGVVQSPRYKIIEKKQPVAFWCNPISGHNTLYWYLQNLGQGPELLIRYENEEAVDDSQLPKDRFSAERLKGVDSTLKIQPAELGDSAVYLCASSLVAGANTGELFFGEGSRLTVL.

CDR3 in amino acids: CASSQVVGGNSNQPQHF. The CDR3 DNA reads as TGTGCCAGCAGCCAAGTGGTAGGCGGCAATAGCAATCAGCCCCAGCATTTT. The rearrangement links TRBV4-2 to TRBJ1-5; D call uncertain. Germline V lookup: CDR1 LGHNA, CDR2 YNFKEQ. The V gene lost 1 base and the J gene lost 0 bases, with 13 bases spanning the gap. The CDR3 has 17 amino acids.